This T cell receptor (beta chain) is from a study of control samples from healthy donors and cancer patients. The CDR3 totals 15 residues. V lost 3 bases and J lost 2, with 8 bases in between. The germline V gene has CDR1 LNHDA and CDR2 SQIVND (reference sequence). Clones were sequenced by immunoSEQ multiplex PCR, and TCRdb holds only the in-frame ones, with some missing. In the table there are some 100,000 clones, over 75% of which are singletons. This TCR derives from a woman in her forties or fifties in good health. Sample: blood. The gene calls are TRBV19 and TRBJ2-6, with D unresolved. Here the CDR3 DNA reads TGTGCCAGTAGTATTTTTCTACCTGGGGCCAACGTCCTGACTTTC. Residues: CASSIFLPGANVLTF.